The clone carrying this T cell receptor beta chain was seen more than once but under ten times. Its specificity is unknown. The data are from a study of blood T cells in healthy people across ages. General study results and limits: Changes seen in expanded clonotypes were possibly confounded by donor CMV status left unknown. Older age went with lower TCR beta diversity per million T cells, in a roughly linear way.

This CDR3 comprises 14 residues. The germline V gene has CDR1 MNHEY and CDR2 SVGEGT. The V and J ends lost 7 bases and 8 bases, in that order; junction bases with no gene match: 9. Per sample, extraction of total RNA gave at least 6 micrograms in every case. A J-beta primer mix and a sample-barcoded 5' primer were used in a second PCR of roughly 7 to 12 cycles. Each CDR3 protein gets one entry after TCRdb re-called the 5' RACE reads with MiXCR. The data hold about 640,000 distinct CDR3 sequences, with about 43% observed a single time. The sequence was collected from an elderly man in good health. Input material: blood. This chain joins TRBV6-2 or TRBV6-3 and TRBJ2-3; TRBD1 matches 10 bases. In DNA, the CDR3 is TGTGCCAGCAAGGTGGGACAGGGGTACAGTACGCAGTATTTT. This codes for CASKVGQGYSTQYF.